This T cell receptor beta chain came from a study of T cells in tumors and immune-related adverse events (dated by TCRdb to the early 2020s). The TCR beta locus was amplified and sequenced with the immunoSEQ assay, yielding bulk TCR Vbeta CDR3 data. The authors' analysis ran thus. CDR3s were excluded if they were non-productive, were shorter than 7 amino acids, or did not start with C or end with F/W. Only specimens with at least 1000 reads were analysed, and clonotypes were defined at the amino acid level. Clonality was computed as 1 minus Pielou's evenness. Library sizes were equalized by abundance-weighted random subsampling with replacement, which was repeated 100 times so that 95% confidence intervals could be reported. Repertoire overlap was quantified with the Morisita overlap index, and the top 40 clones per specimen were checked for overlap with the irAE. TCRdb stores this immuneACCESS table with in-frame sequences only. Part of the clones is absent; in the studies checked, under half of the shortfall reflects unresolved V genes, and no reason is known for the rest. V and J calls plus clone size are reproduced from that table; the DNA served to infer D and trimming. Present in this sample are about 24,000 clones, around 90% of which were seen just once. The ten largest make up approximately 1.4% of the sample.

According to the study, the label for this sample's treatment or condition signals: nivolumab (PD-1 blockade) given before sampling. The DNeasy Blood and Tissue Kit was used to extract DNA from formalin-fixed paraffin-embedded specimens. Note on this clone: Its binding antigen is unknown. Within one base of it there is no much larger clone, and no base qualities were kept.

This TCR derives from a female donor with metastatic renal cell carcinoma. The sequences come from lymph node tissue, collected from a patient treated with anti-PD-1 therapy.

The DNA reads TGTGCCAGCAGCTTAGCGTCAGGGGTCGGCACTGAAGCTTTCTTT. Its protein is CASSLASGVGTEAFF. The chain employs TRBV7-8 and TRBJ1-1, and perhaps TRBD1 as D gene, on 6 matching bases. V gives up 0 bases and J gives up 4 bases, and the segment between their germline ends measures 12 bases. The germline V gene gives CDR1 as SGHVS and CDR2 as FQNEAQ. Inclusive of the bounding cysteine and phenylalanine, the CDR3 is 15 residues long. Of the read, only the CDR3 DNA is kept; its 45 bases are in frame from base 1.